Listed below are T cell receptor beta chains from one sample, sequenced in a study of T cell responses to AZD1222 COVID-19 vaccine. Profiled with immunoSEQ multiplex PCR; TCRdb holds only in-frame clones, not every one. Of some 150,000 clones in the sample, 88% were seen once. The sample consisted of peripheral blood, taken on day 0 of AZD1222 vaccination. These receptors came from an adult in good health. Each CDR3 is given with its conserved first and last residue. The D gene is left open where the match is weak. Some rows mark clone size as missing; the rest say once, few, many or name a class of expanded clone.

CASSSGWGYTF,TGTGCCAGCAGCTCCGGGTGGGGCTACACCTTC,TRBV5-6,-,TRBJ1-2,-
CASSQDTRGVANYGYTF,TGCGCCAGCAGCCAAGATACGAGAGGGGTCGCTAACTATGGCTACACCTTC,TRBV4-3,-,TRBJ1-2,-
CASSPGRGGQETQYF,TGTGCCAGCAGCCCGGGAAGGGGGGGCCAGGAGACCCAGTACTTC,TRBV6-2/TRBV6-3,-,TRBJ2-5,once
CASRQNNEQFF,TGTGCCAGCAGACAGAACAATGAGCAGTTCTTC,TRBV28,-,TRBJ2-1,-
CASSYPYSGGAYEQFF,TGTGCCAGCAGTTACCCCTATAGCGGGGGGGCTTATGAGCAGTTCTTC,TRBV6-5,TRBD2,TRBJ2-1,-
CASSQDPGLSYEQYF,TGCGCCAGCAGCCAAGATCCAGGTCTGTCCTACGAGCAGTACTTC,TRBV4-1,-,TRBJ2-7,-
CASSRWDRAYQPQHF,TGTGCCAGCAGCAGATGGGACAGGGCGTATCAGCCCCAGCATTTT,TRBV5-6,TRBD1,TRBJ1-5,once
CASSTGLAKTDTQYF,TGTGCCAGCAGCACGGGACTAGCCAAAACAGATACGCAGTATTTT,TRBV13,TRBD2,TRBJ2-3,-
CASSSTGGSYGYTF,TGTGCCAGCTCATCTACAGGGGGCAGCTATGGCTACACCTTC,TRBV18,TRBD1,TRBJ1-2,-
CATEGVGPQHF,TGTGCCACCGAGGGGGTAGGGCCCCAGCATTTT,TRBV19,-,TRBJ1-5,-
CASSLLPGQGGANTIYF,TGTGCCAGCTCACTACTCCCGGGACAGGGAGGGGCAAACACCATATATTTT,TRBV18,TRBD1,TRBJ1-3,-
CASSQEENNSPLHF,TGCGCCAGCAGCCAAGAGGAGAATAATTCACCCCTCCACTTT,TRBV4-1,-,TRBJ1-6,-
CASSLGYATPNIQYF,TGTGCCAGCAGCTTGGGATATGCGACGCCCAACATTCAGTACTTC,TRBV5-6,-,TRBJ2-4,-
CASSVLAGDGEQYF,TGCGCCAGCAGCGTACTAGCGGGGGACGGCGAGCAGTACTTC,TRBV5-1,TRBD2,TRBJ2-7,few
CASSQYGRDNEQFF,TGTGCCAGCAGCCAGTACGGGAGGGACAATGAGCAGTTCTTC,TRBV3-1/TRBV3-2,TRBD2,TRBJ2-1,-
CASSLQGYEQYF,TGTGCCAGCAGCCTACAGGGCTACGAGCAGTACTTC,TRBV6-5,-,TRBJ2-7,few
CASTHIRIANTQYF,TGTGCCAGCACCCACATCAGGATTGCAAATACGCAGTATTTT,TRBV7-9,-,TRBJ2-3,once
CASSVGGVNTEAFF,TGTGCCAGCAGCGTAGGGGGCGTGAACACTGAAGCTTTCTTT,TRBV9,-,TRBJ1-1,few
CASSTTSGAYYEQYF,TGTGCCAGCAGCACGACTAGCGGGGCCTACTACGAGCAGTACTTC,TRBV7-9,TRBD2,TRBJ2-7,-
CASKETGGAAKLFF,TGTGCCAGCAAAGAGACAGGGGGCGCAGCAAAACTGTTTTTT,TRBV7-9,TRBD1,TRBJ1-4,-
CASSSTGGFSEQYF,TGTGCCAGCAGCTCTACCGGGGGGTTCTCCGAGCAGTACTTC,TRBV5-4,TRBD2,TRBJ2-7,-
CSTSGDYTQYF,TGCAGTACTAGCGGGGACTATACGCAGTATTTT,TRBV20-1,TRBD2,TRBJ2-3,-
CASSTRGSAGGTEAFF,TGTGCCAGTAGTACCCGGGGGTCAGCGGGAGGGACTGAAGCTTTCTTT,TRBV19,-,TRBJ1-1,few
CASSYGQGAETQYF,TGTGCCAGCAGTTACGGACAGGGGGCAGAGACCCAGTACTTC,TRBV6-2/TRBV6-3,TRBD1,TRBJ2-5,once
CASTRTGTDGYTF,TGTGCCAGCACCCGGACAGGTACGGATGGCTACACCTTC,TRBV12-3/TRBV12-4,TRBD1,TRBJ1-2,-
CASSLGQGYNYGYTF,TGTGCCAGCAGCCTAGGACAGGGATATAACTATGGCTACACCTTC,TRBV14,TRBD1,TRBJ1-2,-
CASSTRGLSSGNTIYF,TGTGCCAGTAGTACCCGGGGACTGAGCTCTGGAAACACCATATATTTT,TRBV19,-,TRBJ1-3,-
CASSLTSGGAGANVLTF,TGTGCCAGTAGTCTGACTAGCGGGGGGGCTGGGGCCAACGTCCTGACTTTC,TRBV19,TRBD2,TRBJ2-6,-
CASSLDTGRGTQYF,TGTGCCAGCAGCTTAGATACGGGGCGGGGTACGCAGTATTTT,TRBV7-2,-,TRBJ2-3,-
CASSLSSGGRNNEQFF,TGTGCCAGCAGTTTATCTAGCGGGGGGCGGAACAATGAGCAGTTCTTC,TRBV27,TRBD2,TRBJ2-1,-
CASTAVAGPYEQYF,TGTGCCAGCACCGCGGTAGCGGGGCCCTACGAGCAGTACTTC,TRBV6-5,TRBD2,TRBJ2-7,-
CSARVAEKLFF,TGCAGTGCTAGAGTGGCTGAAAAACTGTTTTTT,TRBV20-1,-,TRBJ1-4,-
CASSPPSYEQYF,TGTGCCAGCAGCCCCCCCTCCTACGAGCAGTACTTC,TRBV11-2,-,TRBJ2-7,-
CASNTRGVAYEQYF,TGTGCCAGCAACACACGCGGTGTCGCCTACGAGCAGTACTTC,TRBV21-1,-,TRBJ2-7,-
CASSAAETENSPLHF,TGTGCCAGCAGCGCGGCGGAGACGGAGAATTCACCCCTCCACTTT,TRBV7-8,-,TRBJ1-6,-
CASSLRGTGELFF,TGTGCCAGCAGCTTGAGAGGGACCGGGGAGCTGTTTTTT,TRBV7-9,-,TRBJ2-2,-
CASSARDAGELFF,TGTGCCAGCAGCGCCCGGGACGCCGGGGAGCTGTTTTTT,TRBV7-2,-,TRBJ2-2,-
CASSEAVGGYTF,TGTGCCAGCAGTGAAGCGGTGGGGGGCTACACCTTC,TRBV6-1,-,TRBJ1-2,-
CASIPNSGNTIYF,TGTGCCAGCATCCCGAACTCTGGAAACACCATATATTTT,TRBV5-5,-,TRBJ1-3,-
CASSVGASDTDTQYF,TGTGCCAGCAGCGTAGGAGCTAGCGACACAGATACGCAGTATTTT,TRBV9,-,TRBJ2-3,few
CASSLFGLAGNQPQHF,TGTGCCAGCAGTTTATTCGGCTTGGCAGGGAATCAGCCCCAGCATTTT,TRBV27,-,TRBJ1-5,-
CASSHRGPDTEAFF,TGTGCCAGCAGTCACAGGGGCCCCGACACTGAAGCTTTCTTT,TRBV6-2/TRBV6-3,TRBD1,TRBJ1-1,-
CASSNSKNIQYF,TGTGCCAGCAGTAATTCTAAGAACATTCAGTACTTC,TRBV28,-,TRBJ2-4,once
CASSYGHAGETQYF,TGTGCCAGCAGTTACGGCCATGCCGGAGAGACCCAGTACTTC,TRBV6-5,-,TRBJ2-5,-
CASSLQGASTEAFF,TGTGCCAGCAGTTTACAGGGGGCGAGCACTGAAGCTTTCTTT,TRBV5-4,TRBD1,TRBJ1-1,-
CASSQRDGGDPIYGYTF,TGTGCCAGCTCACAAAGGGACGGAGGGGACCCCATCTATGGCTACACCTTC,TRBV18,-,TRBJ1-2,-
CASSQELSGSNQPQHF,TGCGCCAGCAGCCAGGAATTATCGGGAAGCAATCAGCCCCAGCATTTT,TRBV4-1,-,TRBJ1-5,-
CASSPRGGGGTDTQYF,TGCGCCAGCAGTCCCCGCGGCGGCGGGGGGACAGATACGCAGTATTTT,TRBV4-3,TRBD2,TRBJ2-3,few
CASSPGLAYNEQFF,TGTGCCAGCAGCCCGGGACTAGCTTACAATGAGCAGTTCTTC,TRBV7-3,TRBD2,TRBJ2-1,-
CASSVDGQNQETQYF,TGTGCCAGCAGCGTAGATGGACAGAACCAAGAGACCCAGTACTTC,TRBV9,-,TRBJ2-5,-
CAISEPRTDTDTQYF,TGTGCCATCAGTGAGCCCAGGACCGACACAGATACGCAGTATTTT,TRBV10-3,-,TRBJ2-3,-